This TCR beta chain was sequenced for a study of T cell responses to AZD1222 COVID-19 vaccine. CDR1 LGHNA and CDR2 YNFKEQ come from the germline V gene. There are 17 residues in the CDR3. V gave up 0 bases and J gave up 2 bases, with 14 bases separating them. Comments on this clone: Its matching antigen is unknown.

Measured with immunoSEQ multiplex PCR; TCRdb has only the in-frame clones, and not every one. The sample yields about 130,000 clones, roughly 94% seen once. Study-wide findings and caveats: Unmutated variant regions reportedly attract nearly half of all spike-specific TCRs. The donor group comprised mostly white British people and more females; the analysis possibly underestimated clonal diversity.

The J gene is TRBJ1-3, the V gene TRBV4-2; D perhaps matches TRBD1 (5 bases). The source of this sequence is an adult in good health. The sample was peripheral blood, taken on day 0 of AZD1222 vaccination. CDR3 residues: CASSQDQRGSAGNTIYF. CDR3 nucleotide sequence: TGTGCCAGCAGCCAAGATCAGAGGGGAAGCGCTGGAAACACCATATATTTT.